Below, 10 T cell receptor beta chains from the same sample are listed, as sequenced in a study of T cell responses to AZD1222 COVID-19 vaccine. Some clones are missing from TCRdb's copy, which holds only in-frame ones; the method was immunoSEQ multiplex PCR. The table lists 150,000 or so clones, 88% of them singletons. Sequenced here: peripheral blood, sampled on day 0 of AZD1222 vaccination. The source is an adult in good health.

The genes are TRBV18 and TRBJ2-3; D perhaps matches TRBD2 (5 bases). CDR1 is KGHSH, CDR2 LQKENI, per germline. This CDR3 is 15 amino acids long. V gave up 6 bases and J gave up 3 bases, with 16 bases separating them. The CDR3 spells CASSPGIGMTDTQYF. The DNA for the CDR3 is TGTGCCAGCTCGCCGGGGATAGGGATGACAGATACGCAGTATTTT.

The chain carries TRBV5-1 and TRBJ2-5; the match to TRBD1 covers 7 bases. Germline V gives CDR1 SGHRS, CDR2 YFSETQ. This CDR3 spans 13 amino acids. V lost 6 bases and J lost 8; bases outside the gene matches: 10. Written as DNA, the CDR3 is TGCGCCAGCAACACAGGGGATTCGCGAACCCAGTACTTC. Protein product: CASNTGDSRTQYF. Full variable domain (remainder filled in from reference TRBV5-1 and TRBJ2-5): KAGVTQTPRYLIKTRGQQVTLSCSPISGHRSVSWYQQTPGQGLQFLFEYFSETQRNKGNFPGRFSGRQFSNSRSEMNVSTLELGDSALYLCASNTGDSRTQYFGPGTRLLVL.

The rearrangement uses TRBV7-2 and TRBJ1-6; 9 nucleotides match TRBD1. The CDR3 contains 16 residues. Germline V lookup: CDR1 SGHTA, CDR2 FQGNSA. The trim removed 6 bases at V and 10 bases at J, leaving 13 bases unmatched. CDR3 coding DNA: TGTGCCAGCAGATTACGAGCCGGGACAGGGTGGTCACCCCTCCACTTT. This encodes CASRLRAGTGWSPLHF.

This clone was found a few times. The rearrangement links TRBV5-6 to TRBJ1-5, with D perhaps TRBD1 (5 bases). V gave up 2 bases and J gave up 6 bases, with 12 bases separating them. CDR1 is SGHDT and CDR2 is YYEEEE in the germline V gene. The CDR3 sequence is 14 residues long. CDR3 nucleotide sequence: TGTGCCAGCAGCTTAGGACAAATCACTCAGCCCCAGCATTTT. It is translated as CASSLGQITQPQHF.

V is TRBV12-3 or TRBV12-4 and J is TRBJ1-1; D gene ambiguous. Trimming removed 6 bases from V and 3 bases from J, with 11 bases in between. CDR3 length: 13 amino acids. In DNA form, the CDR3 reads TGTGCCAGCAGGGAGGAGGGATACACTGAAGCTTTCTTT. Its protein product is CASREEGYTEAFF.

The rearrangement links TRBV19 to TRBJ1-6; D is unresolved. Deletions cut 5 bases from V and 7 bases from J, with 15 bases between. Germline assignment: CDR1 LNHDA and CDR2 SQIVND (reference sequence). This CDR3 comprises 15 residues. The CDR3 here is CASSDLGGSNSPLHF. The CDR3 coding sequence is TGTGCCAGTAGTGATCTGGGAGGGTCCAATTCACCCCTCCACTTT.

This chain uses TRBV12-3 or TRBV12-4 with TRBJ2-3; D is uncertain. The CDR3 runs 13 residues. The germline V and J ends were trimmed by 4 bases and 4 bases, with 9 bases remaining between them. The DNA of the CDR3 is TGTGCCAGCAGTTACCAGCTCCCAGATACGCAGTATTTT. As protein: CASSYQLPDTQYF.

V and J are TRBV5-1 and TRBJ2-1, with D perhaps being TRBD1 or TRBD2 (6 bases each). V lost 2 bases and J 2 bases, leaving 14 bases between the germline ends. Germline values: CDR1 SGHRS, CDR2 YFSETQ. This CDR3 is built from 16 residues. This CDR3 reads CASSLQGGGPYNEQFF. DNA for the CDR3: TGCGCCAGCAGCTTACAGGGAGGTGGCCCCTACAATGAGCAGTTCTTC.

This sequence joins TRBV30 and TRBJ1-2, with D tentatively TRBD1 (6 bases). This CDR3 spans 12 amino acids. Trimming removed 5 bases at V and 8 bases at J, with 15 bases between. Looked up from germline, CDR1 is GTSNPN and CDR2 is SVGIG (reference sequence). CDR3 residues: CAWGVGGRGYTF. CDR3 nucleotide sequence: TGTGCCTGGGGAGTCGGGGGGCGCGGCTACACCTTC.

The rearrangement joins TRBV10-3 to TRBJ1-2; 11 nucleotides align to TRBD1. The CDR3 totals 14 residues. CDR1 and CDR2 from the germline V gene are ENHRY and SYGVKD. The V gene end was trimmed by 3 bases and the J gene end by 8 bases; junction bases not matched to a gene: 5. This CDR3 reads CAISEGQGANGYTF. The CDR3 nucleotides are TGTGCCATCAGTGAAGGACAGGGGGCTAACGGCTACACCTTC.